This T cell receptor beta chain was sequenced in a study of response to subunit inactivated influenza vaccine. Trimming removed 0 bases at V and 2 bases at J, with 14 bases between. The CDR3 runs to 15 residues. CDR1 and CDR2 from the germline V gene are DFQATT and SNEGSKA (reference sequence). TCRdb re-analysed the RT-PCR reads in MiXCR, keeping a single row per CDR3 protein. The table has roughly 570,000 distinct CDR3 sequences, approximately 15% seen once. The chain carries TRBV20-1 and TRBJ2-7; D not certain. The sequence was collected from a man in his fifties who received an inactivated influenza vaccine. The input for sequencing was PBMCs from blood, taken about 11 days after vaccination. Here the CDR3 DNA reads TGCAGTGCTAGAGATCTTTCTGGCAGAGCCTACGAGCAGTACTTC. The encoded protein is CSARDLSGRAYEQYF.